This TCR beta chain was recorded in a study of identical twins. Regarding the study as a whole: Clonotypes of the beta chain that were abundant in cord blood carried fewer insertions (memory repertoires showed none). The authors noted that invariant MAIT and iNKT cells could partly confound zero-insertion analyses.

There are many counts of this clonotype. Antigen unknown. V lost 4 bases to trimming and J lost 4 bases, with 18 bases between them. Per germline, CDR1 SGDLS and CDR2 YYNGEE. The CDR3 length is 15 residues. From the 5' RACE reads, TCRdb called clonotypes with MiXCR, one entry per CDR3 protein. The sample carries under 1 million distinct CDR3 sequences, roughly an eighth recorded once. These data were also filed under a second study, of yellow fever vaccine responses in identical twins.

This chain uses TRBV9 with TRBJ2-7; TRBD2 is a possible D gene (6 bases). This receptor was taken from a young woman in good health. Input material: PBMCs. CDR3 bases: TGTGCCAGCAGCCCCCACCGGGAGAGAAAATACGAGCAGTACTTC. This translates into CASSPHRERKYEQYF.